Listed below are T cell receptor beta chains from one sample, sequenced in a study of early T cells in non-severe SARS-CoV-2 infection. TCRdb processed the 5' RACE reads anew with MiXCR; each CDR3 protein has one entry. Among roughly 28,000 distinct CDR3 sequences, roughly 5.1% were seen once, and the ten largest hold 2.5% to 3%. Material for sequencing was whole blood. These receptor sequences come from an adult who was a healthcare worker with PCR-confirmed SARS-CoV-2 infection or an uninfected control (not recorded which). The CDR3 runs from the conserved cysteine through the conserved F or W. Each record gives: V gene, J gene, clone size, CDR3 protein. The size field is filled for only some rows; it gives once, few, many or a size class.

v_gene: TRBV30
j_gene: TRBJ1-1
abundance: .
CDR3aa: CAWEQGGTEAFF

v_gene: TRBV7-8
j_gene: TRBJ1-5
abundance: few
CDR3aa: CASSLDPSGASNQPQHF

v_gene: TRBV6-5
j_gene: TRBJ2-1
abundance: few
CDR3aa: CASSPELAPYNEQFF

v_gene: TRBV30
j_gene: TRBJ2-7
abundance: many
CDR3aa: CAWSEDRGRSEQYF

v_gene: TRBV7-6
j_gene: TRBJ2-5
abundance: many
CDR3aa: CASKGRETQYF

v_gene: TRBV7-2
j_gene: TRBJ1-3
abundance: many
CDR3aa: CASSLGFAGRLGNTIYF

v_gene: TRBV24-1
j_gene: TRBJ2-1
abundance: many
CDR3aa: CATSGDRGYNEQFF

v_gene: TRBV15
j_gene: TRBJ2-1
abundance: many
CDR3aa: CATSQGWLGTFGRNNEQFF

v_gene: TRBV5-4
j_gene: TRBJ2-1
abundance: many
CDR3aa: CASSVQGRAEQFF

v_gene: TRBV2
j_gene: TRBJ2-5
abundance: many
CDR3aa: CASSDPDREETQYF

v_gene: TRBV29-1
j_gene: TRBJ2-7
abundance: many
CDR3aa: CSVAKRLAGPYEQYF

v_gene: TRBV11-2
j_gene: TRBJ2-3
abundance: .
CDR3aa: CASSFQRGADTQYF

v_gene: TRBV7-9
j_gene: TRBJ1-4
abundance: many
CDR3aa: CASSLGASARDTRELFF

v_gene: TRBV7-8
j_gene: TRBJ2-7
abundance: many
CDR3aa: CASSTGGYEQYF

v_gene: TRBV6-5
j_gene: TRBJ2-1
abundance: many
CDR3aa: CASSYSTGLAGNNEQFF

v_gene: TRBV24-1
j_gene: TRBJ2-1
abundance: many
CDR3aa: CATSDPGTGGNEQFF

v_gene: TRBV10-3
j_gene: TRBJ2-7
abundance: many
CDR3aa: CAISVRAEQYF

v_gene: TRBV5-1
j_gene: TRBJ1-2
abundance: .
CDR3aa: CASSLLGRAGGYTF

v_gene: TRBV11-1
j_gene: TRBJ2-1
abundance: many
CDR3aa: CASSLSWLHNEQFF

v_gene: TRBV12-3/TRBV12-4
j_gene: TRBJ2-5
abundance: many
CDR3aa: CASSLDFQETQYF

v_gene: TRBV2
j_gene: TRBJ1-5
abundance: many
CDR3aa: CASSLGRGNQPQHF

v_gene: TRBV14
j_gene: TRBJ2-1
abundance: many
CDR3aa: CASSNPSGGSSYNEQFF

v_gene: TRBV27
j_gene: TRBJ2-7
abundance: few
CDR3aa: CASSLTGGRIYEQYF

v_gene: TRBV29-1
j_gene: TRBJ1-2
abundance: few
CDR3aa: CSVGGEDLAYGYTF

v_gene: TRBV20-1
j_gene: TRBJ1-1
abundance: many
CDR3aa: CSAAGGTASTEAFF

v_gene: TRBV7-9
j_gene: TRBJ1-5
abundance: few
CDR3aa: CASSLYGGQPQHF

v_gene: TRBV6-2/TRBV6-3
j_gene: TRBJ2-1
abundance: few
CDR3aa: CASSSPSGPSYNEQFF

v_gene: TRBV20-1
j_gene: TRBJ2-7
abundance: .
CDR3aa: CSATPATTYEQYF

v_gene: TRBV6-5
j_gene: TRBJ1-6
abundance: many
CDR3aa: CASSSGGATYNSPLHF

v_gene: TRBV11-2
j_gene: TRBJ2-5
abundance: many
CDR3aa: CASSFSGIPQETQYF

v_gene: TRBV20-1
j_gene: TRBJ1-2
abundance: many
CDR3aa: CSARDEDRGGYGYTF

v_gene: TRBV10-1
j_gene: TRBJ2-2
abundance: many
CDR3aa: CASSVGATGELFF

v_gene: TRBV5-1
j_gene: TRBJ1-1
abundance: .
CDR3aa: CASSLAGTNTEAFF

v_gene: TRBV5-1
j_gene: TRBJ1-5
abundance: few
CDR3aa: CASSPDGGQPQHF

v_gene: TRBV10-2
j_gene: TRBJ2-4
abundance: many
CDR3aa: CASSDPDLAKNIQYF

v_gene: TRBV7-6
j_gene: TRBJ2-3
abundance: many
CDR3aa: CASSLASGIGTDTQYF

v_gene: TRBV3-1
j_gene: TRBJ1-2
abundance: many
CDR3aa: CASSHSDRTNYGYTF

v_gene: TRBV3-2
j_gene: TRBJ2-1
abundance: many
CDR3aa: CASSQAAGTAYNEQFF

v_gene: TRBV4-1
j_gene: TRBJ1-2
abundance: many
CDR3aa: CASSQVGTNYGYTF